This T cell receptor beta chain was captured by sequencing in a study of CD8+ T cells in alopecia areata. The authors extracted RNA and reverse transcribed it into cDNA as the sequencing template. TCRdb keeps only in-frame clones here, not all; method: immunoSEQ multiplex PCR. The repertoire holds roughly 180,000 clones, with over 55% as singletons. J gave up 0 bases and V 4 bases, and 6 bases lay outside the gene matches. The CDR3 spans 15 residues. Germline CDR1 SGHDT, CDR2 YYEEEE. This TCR came from a human donor with alopecia areata. Sequencing used CD4+ T cells sorted from blood, obtained at week 0. This chain links TRBV5-6 with TRBJ1-1, with TRBD1 identical over 7 bases. CDR3 sequence reads: CASSHRQGLNTEAFF. CDR3 nucleotides: TGTGCCAGCAGCCACAGACAGGGCCTGAACACTGAAGCTTTCTTT.